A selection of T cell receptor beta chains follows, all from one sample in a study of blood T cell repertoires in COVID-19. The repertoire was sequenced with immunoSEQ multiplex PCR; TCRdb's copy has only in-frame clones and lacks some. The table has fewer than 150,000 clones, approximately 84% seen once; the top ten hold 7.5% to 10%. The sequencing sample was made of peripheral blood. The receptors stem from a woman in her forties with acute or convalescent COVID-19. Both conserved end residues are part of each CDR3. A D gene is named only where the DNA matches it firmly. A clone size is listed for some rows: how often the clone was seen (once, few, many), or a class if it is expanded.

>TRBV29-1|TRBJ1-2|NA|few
CSVGGGEGYTF
TGCAGCGTTGGGGGGGGCGAAGGCTACACCTTC
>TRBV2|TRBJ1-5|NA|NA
CASSDDRSEQPQHF
TGTGCCAGCAGCGACGACAGGTCGGAACAGCCCCAGCATTTT
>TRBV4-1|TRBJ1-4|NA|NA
CASSQLRIGTTSEKLFF
TGCGCCAGCAGCCAACTCCGGATTGGGACAACGAGTGAAAAACTGTTTTTT
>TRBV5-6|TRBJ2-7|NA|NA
CASSFRQLEQYF
TGTGCCAGCAGCTTCAGACAGTTGGAGCAGTACTTC
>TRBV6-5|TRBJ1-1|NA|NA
CASRDYQVTTEAFF
TGTGCCAGCAGGGACTACCAAGTAACCACTGAAGCTTTCTTT
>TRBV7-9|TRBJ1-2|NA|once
CASSLRHTNRYTF
TGTGCCAGCAGCTTAAGACACACCAACCGCTACACCTTC
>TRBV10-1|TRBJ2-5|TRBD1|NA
CASSLDRARKTQYF
TGCGCCAGCAGTTTGGACAGGGCAAGGAAGACCCAGTACTTC
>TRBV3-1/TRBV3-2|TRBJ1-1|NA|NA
CASSRLKGTEAFF
TGTGCCAGCAGCCGATTAAAGGGGACTGAAGCTTTCTTT
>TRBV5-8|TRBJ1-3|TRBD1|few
CASSLSRTGTSGNTIYF
TGTGCCAGCAGCTTGTCGCGGACAGGGACCTCTGGAAACACCATATATTTT
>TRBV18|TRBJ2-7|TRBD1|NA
CASSDRVGEQYF
TGTGCCAGCTCAGACAGGGTGGGGGAGCAGTACTTC
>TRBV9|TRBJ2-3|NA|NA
CASSNTKDTQYF
TGTGCCAGCAGCAACACTAAAGATACGCAGTATTTT
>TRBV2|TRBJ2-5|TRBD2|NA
CASSGGGWTSVYETQYF
TGTGCCAGCAGTGGGGGGGGTTGGACTTCCGTTTATGAGACCCAGTACTTC
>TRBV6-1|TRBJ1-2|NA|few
CASSEKSGFYGYTF
TGTGCCAGCAGTGAAAAGAGCGGTTTCTATGGCTACACCTTC
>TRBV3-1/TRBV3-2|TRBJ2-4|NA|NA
CASSQRTELSKNIQYF
TGTGCCAGCAGCCAACGGACAGAGCTCTCCAAAAACATTCAGTACTTC
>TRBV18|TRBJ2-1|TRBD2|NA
CASSPPPAGGLLSYNEQFF
TGTGCCAGCTCACCACCGCCAGCGGGGGGGCTTCTAAGCTACAATGAGCAGTTCTTC
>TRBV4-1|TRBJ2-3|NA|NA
CASSQEEASSSTDTQYF
TGCGCCAGCAGCCAAGAGGAGGCTAGCTCATCCACAGATACGCAGTATTTT
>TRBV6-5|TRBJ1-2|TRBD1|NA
CASSSGQPSRYGYTF
TGTGCCAGCAGTTCGGGACAGCCGAGCCGGTATGGCTACACCTTC
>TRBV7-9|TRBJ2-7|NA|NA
CASSRYGDNYEQYF
TGTGCCAGCAGCCGCTACGGGGATAACTACGAGCAGTACTTC
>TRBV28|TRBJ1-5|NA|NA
CASIRNLHQPQHF
TGTGCCAGCATCCGCAACTTGCATCAGCCCCAGCATTTT
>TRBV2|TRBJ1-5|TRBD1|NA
CASSGQGVGPQHF
TGTGCCAGCAGTGGACAGGGGGTGGGGCCCCAGCATTTT
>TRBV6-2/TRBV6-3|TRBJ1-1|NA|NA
CASSYGVWDTEAFF
TGTGCCAGCAGTTACGGAGTGTGGGACACTGAAGCTTTCTTT
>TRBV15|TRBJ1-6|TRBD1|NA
CATSRGQGNSPLHF
TGTGCCACCAGCAGGGGACAGGGGAATTCACCCCTCCACTTT